The rows below give T cell receptor beta chains drawn from one sample of a study of OX40 agonist ivuxolimab in advanced cancers. Assay used: immunoSEQ multiplex PCR; TCRdb lists only in-frame clones, some missing. The sample yields 50,000 to 60,000 clones, 86% seen once. The specimen was CD4+ or CD8+ T cells sorted from blood, collected in a trial of the OX40 agonist ivuxolimab. The receptor set was obtained from an adult with an advanced solid tumor such as melanoma, head and neck, liver or kidney cancer. CDR3s include the opening cysteine and the closing phenylalanine or tryptophan. Fields, in order: J gene, V gene, clone size, D gene, CDR3 DNA, CDR3 protein. D genes are given only for firm matches. The size of a clone is reported for some rows only, either as once, few or many, or as a class for expanded clones.

TRBJ2-5,TRBV7-2,few,-,TGTGCCAGCAGCCGCGGGGAAGGAGAGCAAGAGACCCAGTACTTC,CASSRGEGEQETQYF
TRBJ2-7,TRBV5-4,-,TRBD2,TGTGCCAGCAGCGCTAAATTTCGCGGGAGAGGCTACGAGCAGTACTTC,CASSAKFRGRGYEQYF
TRBJ2-2,TRBV2,-,-,TGTGCCAGCAGTGACCGGGGCTCAAACACCGGGGAGCTGTTTTTT,CASSDRGSNTGELFF
TRBJ2-3,TRBV9,-,TRBD2,TGTGCCAGCAGCCCGGGACTAGCGACAGATACGCAGTATTTT,CASSPGLATDTQYF
TRBJ2-5,TRBV6-5,few,-,TGTGCCAGCCTAAAGGGGACTGGCGGGACCCAGTACTTC,CASLKGTGGTQYF
TRBJ2-5,TRBV6-5,-,-,TGTGCCAGCAGTACCACAGGGTCCAACCAAGAGACCCAGTACTTC,CASSTTGSNQETQYF
TRBJ1-1,TRBV25-1,-,-,TGTGCCAGCAGTGAGAATACCCAAGAAGCTTTCTTT,CASSENTQEAFF
TRBJ2-1,TRBV5-1,-,TRBD2,TGCGCCAGCACCTGGGGACTAGGCGGATTCGGTGAGCAGTTCTTC,CASTWGLGGFGEQFF
TRBJ2-3,TRBV9,-,TRBD1,TGTGCCAGCAGCGTCCGACAGGGGGGCACAGATACGCAGTATTTT,CASSVRQGGTDTQYF
TRBJ1-6,TRBV7-2,-,-,TGTGCCAGCAGCTTAGCGTCACAGACGAATTCACCCCTCCACTTT,CASSLASQTNSPLHF
TRBJ2-2,TRBV2,-,-,TGTGCCAGCTTGGGCGGGCGGAACACCGGGGAGCTGTTTTTT,CASLGGRNTGELFF
TRBJ2-1,TRBV7-2,-,TRBD1,TGTGCCAGCAGCTTTGCTTACAGGGGCTCTGAGCAGTTCTTC,CASSFAYRGSEQFF
TRBJ1-4,TRBV6-4,-,-,TGTGCCAGCAGTGACTCGAAACGGTCAACTAATGAAAAACTGTTTTTT,CASSDSKRSTNEKLFF
TRBJ2-7,TRBV7-8,-,-,TGTGCCAGCAGCTTAGGGTCGGGACAAAGCTACTACGAGCAGTACTTC,CASSLGSGQSYYEQYF
TRBJ2-2,TRBV28,-,TRBD2,TGTGCCAGCAGTTCACAGAGAGGGACTAGCGGGAGAATAATCGGGGAGCTGTTTTTT,CASSSQRGTSGRIIGELFF
TRBJ1-1,TRBV28,-,-,TGTGCCAGCAGTTTGGACTTGCAGGAAAAGGGAGCTTTCTTT,CASSLDLQEKGAFF
TRBJ2-7,TRBV9,-,-,TGTGCCAGCAGCCGGGACTTTCACGAGCAGTACTTC,CASSRDFHEQYF
TRBJ2-5,TRBV30,-,-,TGTGCCTGGACCGGACCCCCACACAGCCAAGAGACCCAGTACTTC,CAWTGPPHSQETQYF
TRBJ1-4,TRBV28,-,-,TGTGCCAGCACCTCCCCGGAGGGTGCAACTAATGAAAAACTGTTTTTT,CASTSPEGATNEKLFF
TRBJ1-5,TRBV9,few,-,TGTGCCAGCAGCCCCGGTCCGGTCGGGAATCAGCCCCAGCATTTT,CASSPGPVGNQPQHF
TRBJ1-2,TRBV9,-,TRBD1,TGTGCCAGCAGCGTAGGGGACAGGAATAACTATGGCTACACCTTC,CASSVGDRNNYGYTF
TRBJ2-5,TRBV25-1,-,-,TGTGCCAGCAGCTCCAGCAGGGCGATAGAGACCCAGTACTTC,CASSSSRAIETQYF
TRBJ2-1,TRBV11-2,few,-,TGTGCCAGCAGCTTGCATGTCAGCGATGAGCAGTTCTTC,CASSLHVSDEQFF
TRBJ2-7,TRBV10-3,-,TRBD1,TGTGCCATCAGTGACGGGACAGGGCGCTCCAGCGAGCAGTACTTC,CAISDGTGRSSEQYF
TRBJ2-1,TRBV11-2,-,TRBD2,TGTGCCAGCAGTCCCGCGGGGGGGCGGGATGAGCAGTTCTTC,CASSPAGGRDEQFF
TRBJ2-3,TRBV6-4,-,TRBD1,TGTGCCAGCAGTGACTCTCGGGGGACAGGGGCACCGGATACGCAGTATTTT,CASSDSRGTGAPDTQYF
TRBJ2-3,TRBV30,-,-,TGTGCCTGGGATCTCACAGATACGCAGTATTTT,CAWDLTDTQYF
TRBJ2-3,TRBV5-6,-,-,TGTGCCAGCAGCTTCCCCCACGACAGGAGGAGCACAGATACGCAGTATTTT,CASSFPHDRRSTDTQYF
TRBJ1-5,TRBV28,-,-,TGTGCCAGCAGTCTTCTTGGTAGGAATCAGCCCCAGCATTTT,CASSLLGRNQPQHF
TRBJ2-3,TRBV6-4,once,-,TGTGCCAGCAGTGACGGGCCAGGGTATACGCAGTATTTT,CASSDGPGYTQYF
TRBJ2-7,TRBV18,-,-,TGTGCCAGCTCACCTTACGGCAGTGCCTACGAGCAGTACTTC,CASSPYGSAYEQYF
TRBJ2-1,TRBV7-9,-,-,TGTGCCAGCAGCTTGGCGGGTCTTACTTACAATGAGCAGTTCTTC,CASSLAGLTYNEQFF
TRBJ2-3,TRBV5-1,-,-,TGCGCCAGCAGCCCGCCGGGCAGGGGAGGGACAGATACGCAGTATTTT,CASSPPGRGGTDTQYF
TRBJ2-5,TRBV5-4,-,TRBD1,TGTGCCAGCAGCTTGGCAGGGGGTTGGCAAGAGACCCAGTACTTC,CASSLAGGWQETQYF
TRBJ2-7,TRBV6-5,-,-,TGTGCCAGCAGCCTAGACAGACGGTACGAGCAGTACTTC,CASSLDRRYEQYF
TRBJ2-3,TRBV4-1,-,TRBD2,TGCGCCAGCAGCGTCACTAGCGCCGGTCGGGCAGATACGCAGTATTTT,CASSVTSAGRADTQYF
TRBJ2-7,TRBV7-2,few,-,TGTGCCAGCAGCTCTTCTGGCACCTACGAGCAGTACTTC,CASSSSGTYEQYF
TRBJ2-5,TRBV6-6,-,TRBD1,TGTGCCAGCAGGAAGGGGCAGGGGGCAGAGACCCAGTACTTC,CASRKGQGAETQYF
TRBJ2-7,TRBV27,-,TRBD1,TGTGCCAGCAGTTTAGAGAGGGGGCACGAGCAGTACTTC,CASSLERGHEQYF
TRBJ1-1,TRBV6-6,-,TRBD1,TGTGCCAGCAGCCGACAGGGGAGAACTGAAGCTTTCTTT,CASSRQGRTEAFF
TRBJ1-1,TRBV7-9,-,-,TGTGCCAGCAGCTCCCCCGGGGGGGGAAAGAACACTGAAGCTTTCTTT,CASSSPGGGKNTEAFF
TRBJ1-1,TRBV14,once,-,TGTGCCAGCACCCAGAACACTGAAGCTTTCTTT,CASTQNTEAFF
TRBJ1-1,TRBV2,-,-,TGTGCCAGCAGAAAGGGGGGCCCCCAAGCTTTCTTT,CASRKGGPQAFF
TRBJ2-7,TRBV10-3,once,-,TGTGCCATCAGGGGGGAGATCTCCTACGAGCAGTACTTC,CAIRGEISYEQYF
TRBJ2-5,TRBV7-7,once,-,TGTGCCAGCAGCTTAGCTGACGGGTCCCAAGAGACCCAGTACTTC,CASSLADGSQETQYF